A selection of T cell receptor beta chains follows, all from one sample in a study of OX40 agonist ivuxolimab in advanced cancers. Produced via immunoSEQ multiplex PCR; TCRdb's table is partial and in-frame only. The data contain tens of thousands of clones, about four fifths of them seen just once; the ten biggest clones take up under 2%. Sequenced here: CD4+ or CD8+ T cells sorted from blood, sampled in a trial of the OX40 agonist ivuxolimab. The receptors here all came from an adult with an advanced solid tumor such as melanoma, head and neck, liver or kidney cancer. The CDR3 runs from the conserved cysteine through the conserved F or W. D genes are given only for firm matches. Clone size appears in some rows only: once, few, many, or a class for an expanded clone.

length,D,V,J,size,DNA,CDR3
15,NA,TRBV5-8,TRBJ1-1,NA,TGTGCCAGCAGCTTGTGGGGCAGAGAGCACACTGAAGCTTTCTTT,CASSLWGREHTEAFF
16,NA,TRBV28,TRBJ1-3,NA,TGTGCCAGCGGCGGGGGGGTCCGGCAGGCTGGAAACACCATATATTTT,CASGGGVRQAGNTIYF
13,NA,TRBV7-6,TRBJ2-4,few,TGTGCCAGCAGCTTAACAGCCAAAAACATTCAGTACTTC,CASSLTAKNIQYF
15,NA,TRBV4-1,TRBJ2-7,NA,TGCGCCAGCAGCCAACTTAGGCAGTTCTCCTACGAGCAGTACTTC,CASSQLRQFSYEQYF
15,NA,TRBV7-9,TRBJ1-5,NA,TGTGCCAGCAGCGTGACAGGTGGTAGCAATCAGCCCCAGCATTTT,CASSVTGGSNQPQHF
15,TRBD2,TRBV10-2,TRBJ2-5,NA,TGCGCCAGCCGGCCCACTAGCGGGGGGGGCCGGACCCAGTACTTC,CASRPTSGGGRTQYF
12,NA,TRBV28,TRBJ2-2,few,TGTGCCAGCAGTTCCGGATCCGGGGAGCTGTTTTTT,CASSSGSGELFF
14,NA,TRBV7-6,TRBJ2-1,NA,TGTGCCAGCAGCTTGATAGGGACATCCAATGAGCAGTTCTTC,CASSLIGTSNEQFF
12,NA,TRBV18,TRBJ2-7,NA,TGTGCCAGCTCACCTTCCTCCTACGAGCAGTACTTC,CASSPSSYEQYF
12,NA,TRBV9,TRBJ2-5,NA,TGTGCCAGCAGCGTAGTAGGGGAGACCCAGTACTTC,CASSVVGETQYF
12,NA,TRBV12-1,TRBJ1-1,NA,TGTGCCAGCAGCTTAGACGAAGAGGGAGCTTTCTTT,CASSLDEEGAFF
13,TRBD1,TRBV18,TRBJ2-6,NA,TGTGCCAGCTCACTCGGACAGGTCGACGTCCTGACTTTC,CASSLGQVDVLTF
19,NA,TRBV30,TRBJ2-7,NA,TGTGCCTGGAGTAGGAGACCTCTTGGGGTCGTACGAGAGGGTTCTGAGCAGTACTTC,CAWSRRPLGVVREGSEQYF
15,TRBD1,TRBV2,TRBJ1-4,NA,TGTGCCAGCAGCTCAACCGGGACAGGGGGGGAAAAACTGTTTTTT,CASSSTGTGGEKLFF
15,NA,TRBV5-1,TRBJ2-1,NA,TGCGCCAGCAGCTTGGCCCGGGGAGGACGGAATGAGCAGTTCTTC,CASSLARGGRNEQFF
14,TRBD2,TRBV19,TRBJ2-1,NA,TGTGCCACGCGCAGCGGGAGGGCCGGGAATGAGCAGTTCTTC,CATRSGRAGNEQFF
13,NA,TRBV28,TRBJ1-1,NA,TGTGCCAGCAGTTTACGACGGGTAACTGAAGCTTTCTTT,CASSLRRVTEAFF
16,NA,TRBV9,TRBJ2-1,NA,TGTGCCAGCAGCGTAGAGTCAGGGCGGGCAGATCTTGAGCAGTTCTTC,CASSVESGRADLEQFF
15,TRBD2,TRBV7-2,TRBJ2-1,NA,TGTGCCAGCAGCTTAGACGGGGGGTGGTACAATGAGCAGTTCTTC,CASSLDGGWYNEQFF
15,NA,TRBV6-1,TRBJ2-7,few,TGTGCCAGCAGTAAAAGGGGGGCCGTCGGGGACGAGCAGTACTTC,CASSKRGAVGDEQYF
17,TRBD2,TRBV27,TRBJ2-2,once,TGTGTCAGCAGTACCCGCTGGACTAGCGGGAGCGGGGGGGAGCTGTTTTTT,CVSSTRWTSGSGGELFF
13,NA,TRBV27,TRBJ2-7,NA,TGTGCCAGCAGTAGGGGGGGCGCCTACGAGCAGTACTTC,CASSRGGAYEQYF